These 4 T cell receptor beta chains were all obtained from the same sample, sequenced in a study of regulatory T cells in long-lasting Graves disease. Time point indicated: persistent/refractory GD, antithyroid drugs over 5 years with positive TRAb. The TCR library was made from RNA extracted from PBMCs. Investigators prepared the TCR beta libraries by applying iRepertoire HTBI primers and Arm-PCR of CDR3 regions. A single record per CDR3 protein comes from TCRdb applying MiXCR to the multiplex PCR reads. The profile shows about 310,000 distinct CDR3 sequences, roughly a fifth of them singletons. The material was peripheral blood mononuclear cells (PBMCs), obtained when the disease was refractory, from a patient treated with antithyroid drugs. The receptor source for this set is a female donor with Graves disease.

This clonotype was counted at least ten times. This chain uses TRBV7-8 with TRBJ1-5; perhaps TRBD1 as D (5 bases). CDR3 length equals 16 residues. CDR1 is SGHVS and CDR2 is FQNEAQ in the germline V gene. The ends were cut back, 6 bases at V and 3 bases at J, with 18 bases in the middle. The CDR3 reads CASSLTGAGVNQPQHF. Here the CDR3 DNA reads TGTGCCAGCAGTCTAACAGGTGCAGGTGTCAATCAGCCCCAGCATTTT.

This clonotype was picked up many times. V is TRBV20-1 and J is TRBJ2-2; no clear D gene. Deletions cut 1 base from V and 3 bases from J, with 12 bases between. CDR1 is DFQATT and CDR2 is SNEGSKA in the germline V gene (reference sequence). The CDR3 is made up of 15 amino acids. CDR3 DNA sequence: TGCAGTGCTAGAGCTCTTTTTATGGACACCGGGGAGCTGTTTTTT. This gives the protein CSARALFMDTGELFF.

V usage is TRBV6-1 and J usage is TRBJ1-3; a possible D gene is TRBD1 (5 bases). CDR1 and CDR2 from the germline V gene are MNHNS and SASEGT. CDR3 length: 15 residues. With 8 bases removed from V and 1 base from J, the gap between germline ends came to 15 bases. The CDR3 nucleotides are TGTGCCAGCGGGAGGGCAGGGAAGTCTGGAAACACCATATATTTT. It codes for CASGRAGKSGNTIYF.

In this sample, this clonotype turned up many times. The rearrangement joins TRBV7-2 to TRBJ1-4, with D hard to call. With 1 base removed from V and 3 bases from J, the gap between germline ends came to 12 bases. In germline, CDR1 is SGHTA, CDR2 FQGNSA. CDR3 length: 16 amino acids. The CDR3 coding sequence is TGTGCCAGCAGCTTAGATGGGTACTGGCCTAATGAAAAACTGTTTTTT. Translated, it gives CASSLDGYWPNEKLFF.